This T cell receptor beta chain was identified during a study of blood T cells in healthy people across ages. Study-level points and caveats: Because donor CMV status was unknown, expanded clonotype changes were possibly confounded. Strong correlation existed between TCR beta diversity and naive T cell percentage.

Then a second PCR, running about 7 to 11 cycles, was carried out with a sample-barcoded 5' primer and a J-beta primer mix. TCRdb re-called the 5' RACE reads with MiXCR, one entry per CDR3 protein. Among roughly 1,500,000 distinct CDR3 sequences listed, about 31% were seen once. The V end was cut by 2 bases, the J end by 2 bases, with 16 bases between. Germline assignment: CDR1 MGHRA and CDR2 YSYEKL. The length of the CDR3 is 17 residues. To note about this clonotype: The antigen is unknown. A read error may explain this, as a much larger clone is one base away.

The chain links TRBV4-1 to TRBJ1-5; TRBD1 is a possible D gene (6 bases). The TCR was taken from a woman in her thirties in good health. Sequencing used blood. CDR3 protein: CASSQRRDIGGNQPQHF. In DNA form, the CDR3 reads TGCGCCAGCAGCCAAAGGAGGGACATAGGGGGCAATCAGCCCCAGCATTTT.